The 12 T cell receptor beta chains in this list originate from one sample, sequenced in a study of T cells in localized non-small cell lung cancer. TCRdb's table, derived via immunoSEQ multiplex PCR, lists solely in-frame clones and lacks some. In the table there are about 26,000 clones, approximately 90% of which are singletons. The sample was peripheral blood, taken before any cancer treatment. These receptors were obtained from a female donor aged 60 or older with stage II squamous cell lung carcinoma.

CDR3 bases: TGCGCCAGCAGCTTGGCCTGGCAGATCCGCTACAATGAGCAGTTCTTC. Translation gives CASSLAWQIRYNEQFF. The rearrangement joins TRBV5-1 to TRBJ2-1; no clear D gene. With 0 bases removed from V and 3 bases from J, the gap between germline ends came to 13 bases. The CDR3 totals 16 residues. CDR1 and CDR2 (germline): SGHRS, YFSETQ.

The chain combines TRBV30 with TRBJ2-7; tentative D call: TRBD1 (5 bases). CDR1 and CDR2 (germline): GTSNPN, SVGIG (reference sequence). This CDR3 is 14 amino acids long. Trimming pared 6 bases from V and 0 bases from J, leaving 15 bases between. The CDR3 loop is CACPTGRSSYEQYF. The CDR3 nucleotides are TGTGCCTGCCCAACAGGCAGGAGCTCCTACGAGCAGTACTTC.

The genes are TRBV6-4 and TRBJ2-7; maybe TRBD1 (6 bases). Germline loops: CDR1 MRHNA, CDR2 SNTAGT. Between the trimmed V and J ends, which lost 4 bases and 2 bases, there was a span of 12 bases. The CDR3 loop spans 14 amino acids. CDR3 in DNA: TGTGCCAGCAGTGGGTCCACAGGGACCTACGAGCAGTACTTC. Translating gives CASSGSTGTYEQYF.

In this sample, this clone turned up once. V gene TRBV6-5 combines with J gene TRBJ1-2, with D tentatively TRBD1 (5 bases). V shed 4 bases and J shed 6 bases, with 18 bases lying between them. In germline, CDR1 is MNHEY, CDR2 SVGAGI. The CDR3 is made up of 15 amino acids. CDR3 in amino acids: CASSLWSGLGDGYTF. In DNA form, the CDR3 reads TGTGCCAGCAGTTTGTGGTCGGGACTCGGGGATGGCTACACCTTC.

The chain is built from TRBV5-8 and TRBJ1-1; D remains unclear. The CDR3 has 16 amino acids. The V end was cut by 4 bases, the J end by 1 base, with 17 bases between. Germline V gives CDR1 SGHTS, CDR2 YDEGEE. The CDR3 nucleotides are TGTGCCAGCAGCCGAGTCTGGGGAGCGGAGAACACTGAAGCTTTCTTT. This encodes CASSRVWGAENTEAFF.

The chain has TRBV6-6 and TRBJ2-5; TRBD1 matches at 9 bases. The DNA end is more similar to TRBJ2-7, so the J call may be wrong. The CDR3 runs to 15 residues. Germline V gene data show CDR1 as MNHNY and CDR2 as SVGAGI (reference sequence). CDR3 protein: CASRSTGGTVYEQYF. DNA for the CDR3: TGTGCCAGCAGGTCGACAGGGGGGACAGTCTACGAGCAGTACTTC.

In this sample, this clone turned up a few times. The V call is TRBV11-3, the J call TRBJ2-5, with 7 bases identical to TRBD2. Trimming removed 4 bases from V and 5 bases from J; junction bases left unmatched: 7. Germline CDR1 is SGHNT and CDR2 is YENEEA. The CDR3 loop spans 14 amino acids. The CDR3 sequence is CASSSPREGETQYF. CDR3 bases: TGTGCCAGCAGCTCGCCGAGGGAGGGCGAGACCCAGTACTTC. Drawing the rest from reference TRBV11-3 and TRBJ2-5, the complete variable domain is EAGVVQSPRYKIIEKKQPVAFWCNPISGHNTLYWYLQNLGQGPELLIRYENEEAVDDSQLPKDRFSAERLKGVDSTLKIQPAELGDSAVYLCASSSPREGETQYFGPGTRLLVL.

This chain connects TRBV5-5 to TRBJ1-5; 8 nucleotides align to TRBD1. Looked up from germline, CDR1 is SGHKS and CDR2 is YYEKEE (reference sequence). The junction had 9 bases not matched to a gene; V was cut back by 4 bases and J by 3 bases. The CDR3 is 16 amino acids. DNA for the CDR3: TGTGCCAGCAGCCCCAGGGACAGGCCGCACAATCAGCCCCAGCATTTT. Residues: CASSPRDRPHNQPQHF.

For the CDR3, the DNA is TGTGCCAGCAGCTTAGCCACGACAGGGGGAAATGGCTACACCTTC. Translation gives CASSLATTGGNGYTF. The chain carries TRBV11-1 and TRBJ1-2; 9 nucleotides agree with TRBD1. Germline trimming cut 0 bases from V and 6 bases from J; bases unmatched to any gene: 5. CDR3 length equals 15 residues. Germline V gene data show CDR1 as SGHAT and CDR2 as FQDESV (reference sequence).

The rearrangement joins TRBV5-1 to TRBJ1-2; TRBD1 agrees at 8 bases. Trimming at V came to 0 bases and at J to 8 bases, leaving 6 bases not matched to a gene. Germline CDR1 is SGHRS and CDR2 is YFSETQ. The CDR3 extends over 14 amino acids. The CDR3 nucleotides read TGCGCCAGCAGCTTGGTGACAGGGGTAGAAGGCTACACCTTC. Translated: CASSLVTGVEGYTF.

This sequence joins TRBV9 and TRBJ2-3; 8 nucleotides match TRBD2. Trimming removed 4 bases from V and 4 bases from J; junction bases left unmatched: 5. There are 14 residues in the CDR3. The germline V gene encodes CDR1 SGDLS and CDR2 YYNGEE. The CDR3 nucleotides read TGTGCCAGCAGCCCGGGGGGGCCTTCAGATACGCAGTATTTT. Translating gives CASSPGGPSDTQYF.

The chain couples TRBV19 to TRBJ1-5; 7 bases agree with TRBD1. Trimming cost V 5 bases and J 5 bases; bases outside gene matches: 9. This CDR3 region has 15 residues. From germline, CDR1 is LNHDA and CDR2 SQIVND (reference sequence). The CDR3 loop is CASSWEDREDQPQHF. Here the CDR3 DNA reads TGTGCCAGTAGTTGGGAAGACAGGGAAGATCAGCCCCAGCATTTT.